The next 25 T cell receptor beta chains were all read from a single sample in a study of identical twins' blood T cells. Via MiXCR, TCRdb re-called the 5' RACE reads, giving one row per CDR3 protein. The sample lists 350,000 to 400,000 distinct CDR3 sequences, about 28% seen once, with 5.5% to 6.5% in the top ten. The specimen was PBMCs. The receptors originated from a woman aged 18-49 years in good health.

The chain joins TRBV28 to TRBJ1-4; D is undetermined. The CDR3 is 14 amino acids. Per germline, CDR1 MDHEN and CDR2 SYDVKM. V lost 1 base and J lost 8, with 11 bases in between. CDR3 amino acids: CASSLFGSGEKLFF. The DNA for the CDR3 is TGTGCCAGCAGTTTATTTGGCAGCGGGGAAAAACTGTTTTTT.

The chain employs TRBV20-1 and TRBJ2-5; 12 bases map to TRBD2. This CDR3 has 16 amino acids. Unmatched junction bases numbered 12, after V lost 5 bases and J lost 5 bases. Germline V gene sequence: CDR1 DFQATT, CDR2 SNEGSKA (reference sequence). CDR3 in amino acids: CSAPVYGTSGLETQYF. The CDR3 DNA reads as TGCAGTGCTCCAGTCTATGGGACTAGCGGGTTGGAGACCCAGTACTTC.

Notes on this clonotype: Its ends do not fully match the called genes, so a read error is possible. The V call is TRBV27, the J call TRBJ1-6, with 7 nucleotides matching TRBD1. This CDR3 has 20 residues. Germline V gene data show CDR1 as MNHEY and CDR2 as SMNVEV (reference sequence). As DNA, the CDR3 is TGTGCCTGCAGTTTATCCTTGGACAGGCGTGAAAGCTCCTATAATTCACCCCTCCACTTT. Encoded protein: CACSLSLDRRESSYNSPLHF.

The chain is built from TRBV12-3 or TRBV12-4 and TRBJ1-5, with a possible D match to TRBD1 (5 bases). Between the trimmed V and J ends, which lost 7 bases and 7 bases, there was a span of 17 bases. This CDR3 contains 14 residues. DNA for the CDR3: TGTGCCAGCACTCCGACAATGGGGCACCAGCCCCAGCATTTT. Encoded protein: CASTPTMGHQPQHF.

This rearrangement joins TRBV25-1 to TRBJ1-2; D is undetermined. Germline-derived CDR1 and CDR2 are MGHDK and SYGVNS. Trimming took off 3 bases at V and 3 bases at J, with 2 bases between the two ends. The CDR3 totals 11 residues. CDR3 coding DNA: TGTGCCAGCAGTGACGACTATGGCTACACCTTC. This encodes CASSDDYGYTF.

There are many counts of this clonotype. The chain employs TRBV29-1 and TRBJ1-1; D ambiguous. The CDR3 has 11 residues. Looked up from germline, CDR1 is SQVTM and CDR2 is ANQGSEA. The V end lost 4 bases, the J end lost 4 bases, and 7 bases lay between the germline ends. In nucleotides, the CDR3 is TGCAGCGTTGCTCGCGGCACTGAAGCTTTCTTT. Translation: CSVARGTEAFF.

The chain couples TRBV20-1 to TRBJ1-2, with unresolved D. The CDR3 length is 13 residues. Trimming shortened V by 3 bases and J by 3 bases, and 11 bases separated the two germline ends. Germline V lookup: CDR1 DFQATT, CDR2 SNEGSKA (reference sequence). The CDR3 spells CSASPSQHYGYTF. As DNA, the CDR3 is TGCAGTGCTAGCCCCAGCCAGCACTATGGCTACACCTTC.

This clonotype was detected ten times or more. V usage is TRBV10-3 and J usage is TRBJ1-4; D ambiguous. V gave up 6 bases and J gave up 5 bases, with 10 bases separating them. The V gene's germline CDR1 is ENHRY and CDR2 SYGVKD. The CDR3 runs to 13 residues. The CDR3, as DNA: TGTGCCATCAGAGGGTCAGAGAATGAAAAACTGTTTTTT. It encodes CAIRGSENEKLFF.

This clonotype has just a few counts. The chain has TRBV6-5 and TRBJ1-4; the D is unclear. Looked up from germline, CDR1 is MNHEY and CDR2 is SVGAGI. This CDR3 is built from 13 residues. V was clipped by 2 bases and J by 13 bases, with 14 bases between them. The CDR3 DNA is TGTGCCAGCAGTTACACCTCCGGGGTTCGACTGTTTTTT. This sequence encodes CASSYTSGVRLFF.

The chain couples TRBV19 to TRBJ1-5; no clear D gene. There are 12 residues in the CDR3. Trimming pared 11 bases from V and 7 bases from J, leaving 15 bases between. Germline loops: CDR1 LNHDA, CDR2 SQIVND (reference sequence). The CDR3 region is CASKTGSQPQHF. The CDR3 DNA follows: TGTGCCTCCAAAACGGGATCCCAGCCCCAGCATTTT. Full variable domain (outside the CDR3, taken from reference TRBV19 and TRBJ1-5): DGGITQSPKYLFRKEGQNVTLSCEQNLNHDAMYWYRQDPGQGLRLIYYSQIVNDFQKGDIAEGYSVSREKKESFPLTVTSAQKNPTAFYLCASKTGSQPQHFGDGTRLSIL.

V and J are TRBV19 and TRBJ1-5, with no clear D. V shed 3 bases and J shed 3 bases, with 12 bases lying between them. The CDR3 consists of 15 residues. From germline, CDR1 is LNHDA and CDR2 SQIVND (reference sequence). CDR3 sequence: CASSIVRAPNQPQHF. In DNA, the CDR3 is TGTGCCAGTAGTATCGTGCGGGCCCCCAATCAGCCCCAGCATTTT.

In this sample, this clonotype turned up once. The junction shows a germline mismatch at one end, possibly a read error. The rearrangement links TRBV5-1 to TRBJ1-4; D unresolved. The CDR3 has 13 amino acids. Germline CDR1 reads SGHRS; CDR2 reads YFSETQ. CDR3 sequence: CASSLGHNEKLLF. DNA for the CDR3: TGCGCCAGCAGCTTGGGACACAATGAAAAACTGTTGTTT.

This clonotype was counted a few times. This rearrangement joins TRBV6-5 to TRBJ1-4; 10 nucleotides agree with TRBD1. V lost 3 bases, J lost 5 bases, and 6 bases stayed unmatched. The germline V gene has CDR1 MNHEY and CDR2 SVGAGI. The CDR3 covers 16 residues. CDR3 protein: CASSYRQGAGNEKLFF. The CDR3 coding sequence is TGTGCCAGCAGTTATAGACAGGGGGCGGGCAATGAAAAACTGTTTTTT.

This clonotype was observed a few times. Here the CDR3 reads CSVRDTGGPKETQYF. As DNA, the CDR3 is TGCAGCGTTAGGGATACCGGGGGGCCGAAGGAGACCCAGTACTTC. V is TRBV29-1 and J is TRBJ2-5; tentative D call: TRBD2 (7 bases). The length of the CDR3 is 15 residues. Germline V gene sequence: CDR1 SQVTM, CDR2 ANQGSEA. V was trimmed by 5 bases and J by 5 bases, leaving 21 bases between them.

The V gene is TRBV30, the J gene TRBJ2-2; D possibly corresponds to TRBD1 (5 bases). This CDR3 is 15 amino acids long. CDR1 and CDR2 from the germline V gene are GTSNPN and SVGIG (reference sequence). V gave up 4 bases and J gave up 6 bases, with 18 bases separating them. In nucleotides, the CDR3 is TGTGCCTGGACCAAAGGTGTAGGGGCAGCCGGGGAGCTGTTTTTT. Translated, it gives CAWTKGVGAAGELFF.

This clonotype was counted a few times. The chain joins TRBV5-5 to TRBJ2-5, with 7 bases fitting TRBD2. V lost 5 bases, J lost 4 bases, and 8 bases stayed unmatched. Per the germline V gene, CDR1 is SGHKS and CDR2 is YYEKEE (reference sequence). CDR3 length: 14 residues. The CDR3 loop is CASRLAGVLETQYF. CDR3 DNA: TGTGCCAGCAGACTCGCGGGGGTTTTAGAGACCCAGTACTTC.

The rearrangement uses TRBV12-3 or TRBV12-4 and TRBJ2-2; no firm D call. V shed 0 bases and J shed 0 bases, with 11 bases lying between them. This CDR3 has 17 residues. The CDR3 sequence is CASSLARLIANTGELFF. The CDR3 DNA sequence: TGTGCCAGCAGTTTAGCAAGGCTAATTGCGAACACCGGGGAGCTGTTTTTT.

This clonotype was picked up many times. The chain's CDR3 is CSAPEEGYNSPLHF. For the CDR3, the DNA is TGCAGCGCTCCAGAGGAGGGGTATAATTCACCCCTCCACTTT. The gene calls are TRBV20-1 and TRBJ1-6, with D tentatively TRBD1 (5 bases). This CDR3 contains 14 residues. Germline CDR1 is DFQATT and CDR2 is SNEGSKA (reference sequence).

The chain employs TRBV18 and TRBJ1-1; the D gene is possibly TRBD1 (5 bases). The V gene's germline CDR1 is KGHSH and CDR2 LQKENI. Trimming cost V 0 bases and J 6 bases, with 8 bases left between them. The CDR3 covers 13 residues. The CDR3 DNA reads TGTGCCAGCTCACCACCGGGGGTACCTGAAGCTTTCTTT. The encoded protein is CASSPPGVPEAFF.

This CDR3 is CASSPRTDRGYTF. The CDR3 DNA reads as TGTGCCAGCAGTCCTCGGACAGACCGGGGCTACACCTTC. The chain couples TRBV12-3 or TRBV12-4 to TRBJ1-2; weak D call: TRBD1 (6 bases). Trimming left V 5 bases short and J 8 bases short, with 15 bases between. CDR3 length: 13 residues.

About this clonotype: At one boundary the junction diverges from the germline segment, which might be a read error. The chain recombines TRBV10-2 with TRBJ1-5, with 7 bases that match TRBD1. This CDR3 region has 14 residues. Germline assignment: CDR1 WSHSY and CDR2 SAAADI. CDR3 sequence (DNA): TGCGCCAGCAGTTCAGAGACAGGGCTTCAGCCCCAGCACTTT. Its translation is CASSSETGLQPQHF.

The sample holds a few counts of this clonotype. The chain combines TRBV5-1 with TRBJ2-2, with D unresolved. CDR1 SGHRS and CDR2 YFSETQ come from the germline V gene. Between the trimmed V and J ends, which lost 5 bases and 1 base, there was a span of 6 bases. This CDR3 comprises 13 residues. The CDR3: CASRAENTGELFF. CDR3 coding DNA: TGCGCCAGCAGAGCCGAGAACACCGGGGAGCTGTTTTTT.

The V and J genes are TRBV14 and TRBJ2-6; D not certain. CDR3 size: 18 residues. V was clipped by 4 bases and J by 3 bases, with 19 bases between them. The germline V gene has CDR1 SGHDN and CDR2 FVKESK. Written as DNA, the CDR3 is TGTGCCAGCAGCCCCCACCGGGTTACGTCGAATGGGGCCAACGTCCTGACTTTC. Its protein product is CASSPHRVTSNGANVLTF.

The CDR3: CAISELTSGRNEQYF. DNA for the CDR3: TGTGCCATCAGTGAGTTAACTAGCGGGAGGAACGAGCAGTACTTC. The chain carries TRBV10-3 and TRBJ2-7; 12 bases map to TRBD2. The V gene's germline CDR1 is ENHRY and CDR2 SYGVKD. Germline trimming cut 1 base from V and 5 bases from J; bases unmatched to any gene: 3. The CDR3 runs 15 residues.

In this sample, this clonotype turned up a few times. The chain combines TRBV4-3 with TRBJ2-2; D not resolved. This CDR3 has 12 amino acids. Trimming removed 5 bases at V and 7 bases at J, with 8 bases between. Germline V gene sequence: CDR1 LGHNA, CDR2 YSLEER. The chain's CDR3 is CASSFISGELFF. CDR3 DNA sequence: TGCGCCAGCAGCTTTATTAGCGGGGAGCTGTTTTTT.